A selection of T cell receptor beta chains follows, all from one sample in a study of identical twins. Using its own MiXCR run on the 5' RACE reads, TCRdb lists one record per CDR3 protein. The data contain around 300,000 distinct CDR3 sequences, around 8.8% of them singletons. The same sample was also used in a study of yellow fever vaccine responses in identical twins.

Material: memory (CD45RO+) T cells sorted from blood. The receptor source for this set is a woman aged 18-29 years in good health. Both conserved end residues are part of each CDR3.

V,CDR3
TRBV5-1,CASSLDARDRGPGNTIYF
TRBV6-1,CASTPWRSSYNEQFF
TRBV5-1,CASSRGGFTDTQYF
TRBV12-3/TRBV12-4,CASSFSGGETQYF
TRBV10-3,CATQGAQETQYF
TRBV10-3,CAISGGGTETQYF
TRBV5-1,CASSSAGIQNTEAFF
TRBV27,CASTQGPRSPLHF
TRBV5-1,CASSSQGNLGEKLFF
TRBV20-1,CSARGGTGVSTDTQYF
TRBV6-5,CASRLGRPDSPLHF
TRBV6-2/TRBV6-3,CASSSNYAGSEAFF
TRBV28,CASSYTAGVTGNTIYF
TRBV6-4,CASSDGGRDTDTQYF
TRBV5-1,CASSLLGEWFHEQYF
TRBV6-5,CASSYWGGTTTYEQYF
TRBV20-1,CSASDTGELFF
TRBV5-1,CASSLRQDPTEAFF
TRBV5-1,CASSWTGTSGSPQETQYF
TRBV29-1,CSVQRSTTPSGNTIYF
TRBV20-1,CSASYLAGGQETQYF
TRBV20-1,CSARQANNQPQHF
TRBV10-2,CASSAGTGHGYTF
TRBV9,CASSPDRGGGTEAFF
TRBV6-1,CASSEYEQYF
TRBV5-1,CASSSGPGNQATDTQYF
TRBV3-1,CASSLGHDGNYEQYF
TRBV11-1,CASSPGQVYEQYF
TRBV21-1,CASSKDTPSNQPQHF
TRBV27,CASKLGQANTGELFF
TRBV20-1,CSAPGVPNYGYTF
TRBV29-1,CSVGATNQPQHF
TRBV20-1,CSALNRGSSSLLHF
TRBV12-3/TRBV12-4,CASSSPGKGTDTQYF
TRBV5-1,CARHPGRTGETQYF
TRBV25-1,CASSVASGNNEQFF
TRBV6-1,CASSNSGGKNTGELFF
TRBV20-1,CSARDTRNTEAFF
TRBV7-8,CASSLLAGSSYTF
TRBV2,CASMLDSFTEAFF
TRBV7-9,CASSLAGVGANVLTF
TRBV5-1,CASSLAHTDTQYF
TRBV11-3,CASSLGAVDTQYF
TRBV5-1,CASSVTGAEAFF
TRBV4-2,CASKTDTEAFF
TRBV6-2/TRBV6-3,CASSYFSGEAFF
TRBV12-3/TRBV12-4,CASSLTSFQYF
TRBV14,CASSQIGTGGADTQYF
TRBV5-1,CASRPRTGGGETQYF
TRBV6-2/TRBV6-3,CASSGQAYDGYTF
TRBV29-1,CSATSRDNGYEQYF
TRBV12-3/TRBV12-4,CASSLGRTLSYEQYF
TRBV10-3,CAISEPMNGDTQYF
TRBV2,CASSGSGTSRVAGELFF